One sample yielded the 5 T cell receptor beta chains listed below, sequenced in a study of T cell repertoires in cytomegalovirus infection. TCRdb ran MiXCR on the reads and lists one entry per CDR3 protein. The sample has more than 150,000 distinct CDR3 sequences; around 20% are singletons. Sequenced: PBMCs. These TCRs come from a human donor in good health (CMV status not recorded). Some clones in this sample may be carry-over from other donors' samples.

In DNA, the CDR3 is TGTGCCAGCACAACCAAGGGCTATGGCTACACCTTC. It yields the protein CASTTKGYGYTF. The chain joins TRBV6-6 to TRBJ1-2; D is ambiguous. Looked up from germline, CDR1 is MNHNY and CDR2 is SVGAGI (reference sequence). CDR3 size: 12 residues. V dropped 7 bases and J dropped 4 bases, with 10 bases sitting between them.

The V gene is TRBV19, the J gene TRBJ2-1; D is uncertain. CDR3 length equals 15 residues. The germline V gene encodes CDR1 LNHDA and CDR2 SQIVND (reference sequence). The V gene lost 0 bases and the J gene lost 1 base, with 7 bases spanning the gap. CDR3 residues: CASSIERASYNEQFF. The CDR3 DNA is TGTGCCAGTAGTATAGAACGGGCGTCCTACAATGAGCAGTTCTTC. The full variable domain, rest sourced from reference TRBV19 and TRBJ2-1, is DGGITQSPKYLFRKEGQNVTLSCEQNLNHDAMYWYRQDPGQGLRLIYYSQIVNDFQKGDIAEGYSVSREKKESFPLTVTSAQKNPTAFYLCASSIERASYNEQFFGPGTRLTVL.

The chain couples TRBV29-1 to TRBJ2-4, with D possibly TRBD2 on 7 matching bases. CDR1 is SQVTM and CDR2 is ANQGSEA in the germline V gene. The CDR3 covers 12 residues. V was cut by 6 bases and J by 8 bases, with 14 bases left in between. The CDR3: CSVEGGVDIQYF. As DNA, the CDR3 is TGCAGCGTGGAGGGGGGGGTGGACATTCAGTACTTC.

This clonotype was found many times. This CDR3 is CASSQIPRVGTRPQHF. CDR3 in DNA: TGTGCCAGCAGCCAGATCCCCCGGGTAGGGACTCGGCCCCAGCATTTT. This chain uses TRBV7-2 with TRBJ1-5; a weak D match, TRBD1 (5 bases). CDR3 length equals 16 residues. V shed 5 bases and J shed 9 bases, with 23 bases lying between them. CDR1 SGHTA and CDR2 FQGNSA come from the germline V gene.

The sample holds a few counts of this clonotype. The J gene is TRBJ2-7, the V gene TRBV14; TRBD2 aligns across 12 bases. CDR3 length equals 19 residues. Germline-derived CDR1 and CDR2 are SGHDN and FVKESK. J was trimmed by 0 bases and V by 0 bases; bases with no gene match: 9. The CDR3 nucleotides read TGTGCCAGCAGCCAAGATGGGACAACTAGCGGGGGGCGCTCCTACGAGCAGTACTTC. Translation gives CASSQDGTTSGGRSYEQYF.